Presented here are 18 T cell receptor beta chains from one specimen sequenced in a study of blood T cell repertoires in COVID-19. Clones were read by immunoSEQ multiplex PCR, and TCRdb kept only the in-frame ones, dropping some. Counted here are roughly 260,000 clones, about nine tenths occurring once; the ten biggest clones make up 1.2%. Sequences were obtained from PBMCs or T cells enriched from blood (not recorded which). The origin of the receptors is a human donor in a cohort exposed to, infected with or recovered from COVID-19 (not recorded which). The donor label of this sample is uncertain.

This clone occurred many times. The rearrangement uses TRBV5-1 and TRBJ2-7; possibly TRBD2 for D (5 bases). The germline V gene has CDR1 SGHRS and CDR2 YFSETQ. Trimming stripped 4 bases from V and 5 bases from J, with 13 bases between. This CDR3 has 13 amino acids. CDR3 in amino acids: CASSLSGVDEQYF. The CDR3 DNA is TGCGCCAGCAGCCTATCCGGGGTTGACGAGCAGTACTTC.

The V gene is TRBV5-6, the J gene TRBJ1-2; 8 bases line up with TRBD1. In germline, CDR1 is SGHDT, CDR2 YYEEEE. The J segment lost 7 bases and the V segment lost 1 base, leaving 9 bases of the junction unmatched. The CDR3 is 15 residues long. The CDR3 coding sequence is TGTGCCAGCAGCTTGACTATTGGCAGGGGGCTTGGCTACACCTTC. It specifies CASSLTIGRGLGYTF.

CDR3 DNA: TGCGCCAGCAGCCAAGTGGGGGGAGGGGACACAGATACGCAGTATTTT. Translation: CASSQVGGGDTDTQYF. The chain combines TRBV4-1 with TRBJ2-3; the match to TRBD2 covers 7 bases. Trimming took 1 base from V and 2 from J; bases not matched to a gene: 6. The CDR3 length is 16 residues. Looked up from germline, CDR1 is MGHRA and CDR2 is YSYEKL.

The rearrangement joins TRBV10-3 to TRBJ2-7; tentative D call: TRBD1 (5 bases). V lost 2 bases and J lost 2, with 10 bases in between. Germline CDR1 ENHRY, CDR2 SYGVKD. The CDR3 loop spans 14 amino acids. The chain's CDR3 is CAISEGANTYEQYF. The CDR3 DNA follows: TGTGCCATCAGTGAGGGGGCCAACACCTACGAGCAGTACTTC.

V is TRBV19 and J is TRBJ1-1; TRBD1 is a possible D gene (5 bases). Germline loops: CDR1 LNHDA, CDR2 SQIVND (reference sequence). The CDR3 loop spans 14 amino acids. The ends were cut back, 7 bases at V and 7 bases at J, with 19 bases in the middle. Here the CDR3 reads CASTQGRRSGEAFF. Written as DNA, the CDR3 is TGTGCCAGTACCCAGGGCCGGAGATCGGGTGAAGCTTTCTTT.

V usage is TRBV18 and J usage is TRBJ1-1; D not certain. CDR3 size: 14 residues. Germline assignment: CDR1 KGHSH and CDR2 LQKENI. Trimming took off 1 base at V and 1 base at J, with 7 bases between the two ends. The CDR3 DNA sequence: TGTGCCAGCTCACCACAGCAGGAGAACACTGAAGCTTTCTTT. Encoded protein: CASSPQQENTEAFF.

The V and J genes are TRBV7-3 and TRBJ2-5, with 12 bases aligning to TRBD2. The CDR3 is 18 residues long. CDR1 and CDR2 (germline): SGHTA, FQGTGA. Losses at the gene ends were 1 base for V and 9 bases for J; bases not matched to a gene: 15. The CDR3 sequence is CASSLIPPLAGGHAPQYF. CDR3 coding DNA: TGTGCCAGCAGCTTAATCCCCCCTCTAGCGGGGGGGCACGCTCCCCAGTACTTC.

The rearrangement links TRBV30 to TRBJ1-1; TRBD1 matches 7 bases. V lost 0 bases and J lost 6; bases outside the gene matches: 4. Germline V gives CDR1 GTSNPN, CDR2 SVGIG (reference sequence). The CDR3 is made up of 13 amino acids. DNA of the CDR3: TGTGCCTGGAGTGTCGGAGGGGGCCCTGAAGCTTTCTTT. Translated, it gives CAWSVGGGPEAFF.

This rearrangement joins TRBV28 to TRBJ2-5; possibly TRBD2 for D (6 bases). V shed 3 bases and J shed 5 bases, with 10 bases lying between them. This CDR3 spans 13 amino acids. Germline-derived CDR1 and CDR2 are MDHEN and SYDVKM. DNA of the CDR3: TGTGCCAGCAGTTTGGGGGGTTCTGAGACCCAGTACTTC. Its protein product is CASSLGGSETQYF.

The rearrangement links TRBV7-2 to TRBJ2-3; 11 nucleotides agree with TRBD2. Germline V lookup: CDR1 SGHTA, CDR2 FQGNSA. Germline trimming cut 7 bases from V and 2 bases from J; bases unmatched to any gene: 17. This CDR3 comprises 19 residues. For the CDR3, the DNA is TGTGCCAGCACAAGAGGAGGGCTAGCGGGGGGAGGCCCCACAGATACGCAGTATTTT. It codes for CASTRGGLAGGGPTDTQYF.

V is TRBV13 and J is TRBJ2-5, with TRBD1 matching 7 bases. Germline CDR1 PRHDT, CDR2 FYEKMQ (reference sequence). V trimming: 1 base; J trimming: 4 bases; junction bases outside the gene matches: 12. The CDR3 length is 17 residues. The CDR3 coding sequence is TGTGCCAGCAGCTTAGTAGAGAATCGACAGGGCCGAGAGACCCAGTACTTC. Its protein product is CASSLVENRQGRETQYF.

This chain links TRBV27 with TRBJ1-6, with D uncertain. Trimming removed 3 bases from V and 9 bases from J, with 6 bases in between. Germline lookup yields CDR1 MNHEY and CDR2 SMNVEV (reference sequence). This CDR3 region has 12 residues. CDR3 sequence (DNA): TGTGCCAGCAGTTTCCTAGGTTCACCCCTCCACTTT. It specifies CASSFLGSPLHF.

This chain connects TRBV6-6 to TRBJ2-5, with TRBD1 identical over 8 bases. CDR3 length: 13 amino acids. Germline V gene lookup returns CDR1 MNHNY and CDR2 SVGAGI (reference sequence). J lost 5 bases, V lost 7 bases, and 6 bases had no gene match. CDR3 loop: CASTLRGLETQYF. CDR3 nucleotides: TGTGCCAGCACCCTCAGGGGGCTTGAGACCCAGTACTTC.

The V gene is TRBV12-5, the J gene TRBJ2-3; the D gene is possibly TRBD2 (6 bases). This CDR3 is 17 amino acids long. V lost 0 bases and J 0 bases, leaving 13 bases between the germline ends. Germline V gives CDR1 LGHNT, CDR2 FRNRAP. The CDR3 DNA reads TGTGCTAGTGGTTTGGTACGGCGGGATCTTAGCACAGATACGCAGTATTTT. This sequence encodes CASGLVRRDLSTDTQYF.

This rearrangement joins TRBV10-1 to TRBJ2-3; maybe TRBD1 (5 bases). The CDR3 is 18 amino acids. V dropped 0 bases and J dropped 3 bases, with 19 bases sitting between them. Germline values: CDR1 WNHNN, CDR2 SYGVQD (reference sequence). The CDR3 loop is CASSESGVQVGGTDTQYF. CDR3 DNA sequence: TGCGCCAGCAGTGAGTCAGGGGTACAGGTCGGCGGAACAGATACGCAGTATTTT.

This CDR3 is CASSSRGTETNYGYTF. CDR3 coding DNA: TGTGCCAGCAGCTCCAGAGGGACAGAGACTAACTATGGCTACACCTTC. This chain links TRBV11-2 with TRBJ1-2; 7 bases are shared with TRBD1. V was pared by 4 bases and J by 0 bases, with 8 bases of the junction left unmatched. CDR1 and CDR2 from the germline V gene are SGHAT and FQNNGV. CDR3 size: 16 residues.

The gene calls are TRBV11-2 and TRBJ1-2; 9 nucleotides agree with TRBD1. Germline V gene data show CDR1 as SGHAT and CDR2 as FQNNGV. There are 15 residues in the CDR3. V lost 6 bases to trimming and J lost 4 bases; unmatched junction nucleotides: 9. This CDR3 is CASRNPGTGSYGYTF. The CDR3 nucleotides are TGTGCCAGCAGAAACCCCGGGACAGGGAGCTATGGCTACACCTTC.

The chain combines TRBV3-1 (or the pseudogene TRBV3-2) with TRBJ2-1; D possibly corresponds to TRBD2 (6 bases). The CDR3 sequence is 16 residues long. Trimming took off 2 bases at V and 5 bases at J, with 16 bases between the two ends. Per the germline V gene, CDR1 is LGHDT and CDR2 is YNNKEL (reference sequence). As DNA, the CDR3 is TGTGCCAGCAGCCAATTAATAGCGGTCCTTAACAATGAGCAGTTCTTC. Protein: CASSQLIAVLNNEQFF.